This T cell receptor beta chain stems from a study of blood T cell repertoires in COVID-19. Whole-study context: From T cells, B-cell-depleted T cells, or PBMCs came the material, which was cDNA or gDNA.

Libraries were prepared by immunoSEQ multiplex PCR; TCRdb keeps only in-frame clonotypes and omits some of them. The repertoire holds approximately 170,000 clones, approximately 78% seen once, with approximately 11% in the top ten. This clone appeared a few times. The germline V gene has CDR1 SQVTM and CDR2 ANQGSEA. J gave up 0 bases and V 7 bases, and 5 bases lay outside the gene matches. This CDR3 comprises 14 residues. The V and J genes are TRBV29-1 and TRBJ2-5, with 10 bases aligning to TRBD1. The sample taken for sequencing was peripheral blood. The clonotype originates from a human donor in a cohort sampled during active COVID-19. The chain's CDR3 is CSARQGANQETQYF. As DNA, the CDR3 is TGCAGCGCCAGACAGGGGGCAAACCAAGAGACCCAGTACTTC. The full variable domain, completed using reference TRBV29-1 and TRBJ2-5, is SAVISQKPSRDICQRGTSLTIQCQVDSQVTMMFWYRQQPGQSLTLIATANQGSEATYESGFVIDKFPISRPNLTFSTLTVSNMSPEDSSIYLCSARQGANQETQYFGPGTRLLVL.